This T cell receptor (beta chain) was documented in a study of cytomegalovirus exposure and HLA in healthy donors. The CDR3 is 14 amino acids. Germline V gene data show CDR1 as LNHDA and CDR2 as SQIVND (reference sequence). Trimming cost V 6 bases and J 9 bases; bases outside gene matches: 7. Both 60 Vbeta primers and 13 Jbeta primers went into the PCR. Repertoires were generated with immunoSEQ multiplex PCR, while TCRdb's copy carries only in-frame clones and drops some. The sample yields roughly 150,000 clones, approximately 86% seen once. Study results and caveats: In vitro assays verified that a few CMV-associated chains recognized CMV antigens specifically. Later genetic work tied a missense DCLRE1C variant to beta-chain V and J trimming. A reported reduction in N-insertions relative to the approximately 690-donor mean was seen in an Asian-associated ancestry cluster in a later analysis. Some TCR beta chains (164 of them) were listed as cytomegalovirus-associated.

For this clone: The target antigen is unknown.

Sequences were obtained from PBMCs. This clonotype originated in a woman aged 45-65 years in good health and CMV-seropositive. The chain has TRBV19 and TRBJ1-6, with TRBD1 identical over 8 bases. This CDR3 reads CASRWTGSISPLHF. The CDR3 nucleotides are TGTGCCAGTAGATGGACAGGGAGTATTTCACCCCTCCACTTT.